This T cell receptor (beta chain) was sequenced for a study of beta chain features in type 1 diabetes. Study observations and caveats: Patients with Type 1 diabetes showed moderately but significantly shorter TCRB CDR3s in all four CD4+ subsets.

The study reverse transcribed the entire isolated RNA, so it sequenced expressed TCRB transcripts. Some clones are missing from TCRdb's copy, which holds only in-frame ones; the method was immunoSEQ multiplex PCR. This table holds 150,000 to 190,000 clones, approximately 10% found once. The CDR3 spans 16 residues. V gave up 6 bases and J gave up 2 bases; unmatched junction bases: 7. Germline CDR1 is LNHDA and CDR2 is SQIVND (reference sequence). Concerning this clone: Its antigen remains unidentified.

The sequenced sample was central memory CD4+ T cells from blood. The receptor's source is a young man with type 1 diabetes. The V call is TRBV19, the J call TRBJ2-6; 7 bases map to TRBD2. CDR3 in DNA: TGTGCCAGTAGCCACCCGGGGGGTGCTGGGGCCAACGTCCTGACTTTC. It specifies CASSHPGGAGANVLTF.